The 27 T cell receptor beta chains below come from one sample, sequenced in a study of T cells expressing NK-cell markers. TCRdb reanalyzed the 5' RACE reads and collapses them to one entry per CDR3 protein, without DNA. The sample yields more than 90,000 distinct CDR3 sequences, of which the top ten take up around 18%. Sequenced material: blood T cells: a sorted CD56 or NKG2C T cell subset, CD4+ or CD8+ T cells, or bulk PBMC T cells (not recorded which). The receptors were sampled from a woman between 18 and 75 years old in good health.

The V call is TRBV7-3, the J call TRBJ2-3; without DNA, the TCRdb call of TRBD1 cannot be checked. The V gene's germline CDR1 is SGHTA and CDR2 FQGTGA. The CDR3 has 15 amino acids. The CDR3 here is CASSPGLWGEDTQYF.

The chain has TRBV10-3 and TRBJ2-3; there is no DNA to check the TCRdb D call of TRBD1. This CDR3 region has 14 residues. CDR1 is ENHRY, CDR2 SYGVKD, per germline. The CDR3 protein is CAISEGGSTDTQYF.

This chain joins TRBV7-6 and TRBJ1-4. The CDR3 runs to 16 residues. CDR1 and CDR2 (germline): SGHVS, FNYEAQ. CDR3 protein: CASSLARAPTNEKLFF.

The chain carries TRBV7-9 and TRBJ1-4; TCRdb indicates TRBD1, and absent DNA this call remains unverified. Looked up from germline, CDR1 is SEHNR and CDR2 is FQNEAQ (reference sequence). The CDR3 length is 14 residues. This CDR3 is CASSDRGGNEKLFF.

The rearrangement joins TRBV29-1 to TRBJ2-1; the TRBD1 assignment by TCRdb is unverifiable without DNA. The CDR3 has 13 amino acids. In germline, CDR1 is SQVTM, CDR2 ANQGSEA. The chain's CDR3 is CSVEDRDYNEQFF.

V and J are TRBV12-3 or TRBV12-4 and TRBJ1-1; TCRdb indicates TRBD1, and absent DNA this call remains unverified. The CDR3 extends over 12 amino acids. The CDR3 protein is CASSPTGAGAFF.

The chain links TRBV28 to TRBJ1-1. The CDR3 runs to 14 residues. CDR1 and CDR2 from the germline V gene are MDHEN and SYDVKM. CDR3 region: CASSFQVGYTEAFF.

The chain has TRBV30 and TRBJ2-1; there is no DNA to check the TCRdb D call of TRBD2. The length of the CDR3 is 14 residues. The germline V gene encodes CDR1 GTSNPN and CDR2 SVGIG (reference sequence). Here the CDR3 reads CAWSVVAVVEEQFF.

The rearrangement links TRBV7-2 to TRBJ2-1. Germline values: CDR1 SGHTA, CDR2 FQGNSA. The CDR3 is 14 amino acids. The CDR3 protein is CASGSVGTFNEQFF.

The chain recombines TRBV4-1 with TRBJ2-1; lacking DNA, the TRBD1 call made by TCRdb goes unchecked. The CDR3 is made up of 16 amino acids. The germline V gene encodes CDR1 MGHRA and CDR2 YSYEKL. The CDR3 sequence: CASSQSAGPRYNEQFF.

The chain carries TRBV29-1 and TRBJ1-4. The CDR3 contains 14 residues. The germline V gene encodes CDR1 SQVTM and CDR2 ANQGSEA. Here the CDR3 reads CSVEDWAEGVKLFF.

The chain joins TRBV4-3 to TRBJ2-5. Looked up from germline, CDR1 is LGHNA and CDR2 is YSLEER. This CDR3 is 14 amino acids long. The CDR3 region is CASSQDLGSETQYF.

The chain joins TRBV5-5 to TRBJ2-3. The CDR3 sequence is 15 residues long. Germline V lookup: CDR1 SGHKS, CDR2 YYEKEE (reference sequence). CDR3 region: CASSLAHSSTDTQYF.

V and J are TRBV19 and TRBJ2-1. Per germline, CDR1 LNHDA and CDR2 SQIVND (reference sequence). The CDR3 totals 13 residues. This CDR3 reads CASSTGRYNEQFF.

The V call is TRBV5-5, the J call TRBJ2-1. Germline values: CDR1 SGHKS, CDR2 YYEKEE (reference sequence). CDR3 length: 16 amino acids. The CDR3 sequence: CASSLVDRALNNEQFF.

The chain has TRBV20-1 and TRBJ2-5; TCRdb selects TRBD1, and the lack of DNA leaves this call unchecked. The length of the CDR3 is 14 residues. The V gene's germline CDR1 is DFQATT and CDR2 SNEGSKA (reference sequence). CDR3 sequence reads: CSALGGGATETQYF.

The chain couples TRBV28 to TRBJ2-5; with no DNA, the TCRdb D assignment of TRBD2 cannot be verified. The CDR3 covers 14 residues. CDR1 MDHEN and CDR2 SYDVKM come from the germline V gene. The CDR3 protein is CASSGGLAWETQYF.

The V call is TRBV29-1, the J call TRBJ1-1; TCRdb reports TRBD1, a call that lacks DNA to check it against. There are 14 residues in the CDR3. CDR1 is SQVTM, CDR2 ANQGSEA, per germline. This CDR3 reads CSVWWGAMNTEAFF.

The V call is TRBV9, the J call TRBJ2-7; TCRdb proposes TRBD1, but this gene call is untestable without DNA. Germline CDR1 reads SGDLS; CDR2 reads YYNGEE. The CDR3 runs to 14 residues. The CDR3 loop reads CASSGKGVPYEQYF.

The V and J genes are TRBV4-2 and TRBJ1-4; TCRdb designates TRBD1, a call that cannot be tested without DNA. The length of the CDR3 is 16 residues. CDR1 and CDR2 from the germline V gene are LGHNA and YNFKEQ. CDR3 amino acids: CASSQETSDGREKLFF.

The chain has TRBV7-9 and TRBJ2-3. CDR3 size: 16 residues. The germline V gene encodes CDR1 SEHNR and CDR2 FQNEAQ (reference sequence). The CDR3 sequence: CASSSFDPYDTDTQYF. Together with reference TRBV7-9 and TRBJ2-3, the CDR3 gives the full variable domain: DTGVSQNPRHKITKRGQNVTFRCDPISEHNRLYWYRQTLGQGPEFLTYFQNEAQLEKSRLLSDRFSAERPKGSFSTLEIQRTEQGDSAMYLCASSSFDPYDTDTQYFGPGTRLTVL.

The chain recombines TRBV10-3 with TRBJ2-5; TCRdb proposes TRBD1, but this gene call is untestable without DNA. This CDR3 spans 13 amino acids. Germline-derived CDR1 and CDR2 are ENHRY and SYGVKD. The CDR3: CAISGTAQETQYF.

The chain recombines TRBV7-2 with TRBJ2-1; TCRdb indicates TRBD2, and absent DNA this call remains unverified. In germline, CDR1 is SGHTA, CDR2 FQGNSA. There are 16 residues in the CDR3. The CDR3 sequence is CASSILAGGPRNEQFF.

The CDR3: CASSQLGGPSTDTQYF. The V and J genes are TRBV4-1 and TRBJ2-3; TCRdb outputs TRBD1, but without DNA this stays unchecked. Germline CDR1 reads MGHRA; CDR2 reads YSYEKL. The CDR3 extends over 16 amino acids.

This chain joins TRBV9 and TRBJ1-1. From germline, CDR1 is SGDLS and CDR2 YYNGEE. The length of the CDR3 is 13 residues. CDR3 sequence reads: CASSLGGKTEAFF.

The chain is built from TRBV2 and TRBJ2-5. The germline gives CDR1 SNHLY, CDR2 FYNNEI. The CDR3 covers 14 residues. This CDR3 reads CASSEVGHQETQYF.

The CDR3 here is CASTSQGLAALSPYF. The chain combines TRBV12-3 or TRBV12-4 with TRBJ2-3; TCRdb indicates TRBD2, and absent DNA this call remains unverified. This CDR3 has 15 residues.